This T cell receptor beta chain was recorded in a study of glioma-infiltrating T cells after dendritic cell vaccination (TCRdb year 2016). A note on the overall study: Of the approximately 15 glioblastoma patients in the cohort, all drawn from Phase I and II dendritic cell vaccination trials, 9 were newly diagnosed and 6 had recurrent disease. Patients received autologous tumor lysate-pulsed dendritic cell vaccination between about 2003 and 2013. The vaccine was prepared from monocyte-derived dendritic cells that were cultured for more than six days with IL-4 and GM-CSF and then pulsed overnight with autologous tumor lysate. Patients received three intradermal dendritic cell vaccine injections at biweekly intervals in the arm below the axilla. Tumor-infiltrating lymphocyte content was quantified and tumor and blood repertoires were compared in dendritic cell-vaccinated glioblastoma patients by deep sequencing of TCR beta CDR3 regions. Survival after dendritic cell vaccination was correlated with TCR sequencing metrics, including TIL content and tumor-blood repertoire overlap.

The sample's time point label, in plain terms: after dendritic cell vaccination, including at tumor progression/relapse. To be selected, patients needed enough residual fresh-frozen tumor tissue and more than two years of available survival data. Molecular status otherwise varied across the glioblastoma patients, but none of them carried an isocitrate dehydrogenase mutation. PBMC were collected before vaccination, two weeks after the third vaccination, and at tumor progression if tumor progression occurred. Genomic DNA was extracted with the Qiagen DNeasy Blood extraction Kit. Worth noting for this clone: Its antigen is not yet known. Per-nucleotide qualities are absent, and no much larger clonotype sits a single base away.

The immunoSEQ assay amplified TCRB CDR3 regions from roughly 2 micrograms of genomic DNA, or from all available DNA when less than that amount was available. The multiplex PCR relied on 60 forward primers for TCR V beta segments and 13 reverse primers for J beta segments. Synthetic control templates were spiked into each sample at limiting dilution to estimate reads per starting template. Sequencing produced 87 bp reads on the Illumina HiSeq System. In the source study's methods: PCR and sequencing errors were removed by a nearest neighbor algorithm that merged closely related sequences. TCR overlap was measured as the percentage of unique tumor TCR beta sequences that were also present in the peripheral blood of the same patient. TCRdb obtained this table from immuneACCESS and retained in-frame rearrangements with V and J assigned. These tables miss some clones; where compared with another copy, unresolved V genes account for less than half of the shortfall, and the remainder is unexplained. The DNA gave D and trimming, while V, J and clone size come from that table. In this sample the table shows 90,000 to 95,000 clones, 80% to 90% of which occur a single time. The top ten hold approximately 2% of the sample.

The full study reports these points: The TCR overlap response model with three groups was called speculative and said to need prospective validation. After dendritic cell vaccination, a higher estimated pretreatment TIL content predicted longer time to progression and overall survival. The cohort was small and heterogeneous, and full blood and tumor sets were available for few patients, with initial-recurrent tumor pairs available for even fewer patients. No direct relationship between TCR clonality and survival was found, suggesting that a diverse polyclonal response may matter.

Sequencing was performed on blood, taken after dendritic cell vaccination. This receptor was identified in a human donor with glioblastoma.

The CDR3 is CASLAFSGEKLFF. The bases are TGTGCCAGCCTAGCTTTCTCAGGTGAAAAACTGTTTTTT. This sequence uses TRBV19 and TRBJ1-4; there is no confident call for the D gene. V drops 9 bases and J drops 7 bases, leaving 15 bases in between. The CDR3, from cysteine to phenylalanine, totals 13 residues. Of the read, only the CDR3 DNA is kept; its 39 bases are in frame from base 1. The germline V gene (reference sequence) provides CDR1 LNHDA and CDR2 SQIVND.